Following are 16 T cell receptor beta chains from one sample sequenced in a study of blood T cell repertoires in COVID-19. Only in-frame clones appear in the TCRdb table, and some are missing; sequencing was by immunoSEQ multiplex PCR. Here the sample spans 210,000 or so clones, just over 85% being singletons. The sample was peripheral blood. Receptor source: a man aged 45-60 years with acute or convalescent COVID-19.

The rearrangement uses TRBV5-8 and TRBJ1-3, with TRBD1 as a possible D gene (6 bases). V was pared by 0 bases and J by 4 bases, with 11 bases between. Per the germline V gene, CDR1 is SGHTS and CDR2 is YDEGEE. This CDR3 has 15 residues. Written as DNA, the CDR3 is TGTGCCAGCAGCTTGGACAGGGCCTCGGGAAACACCATATATTTT. It specifies CASSLDRASGNTIYF.

V usage is TRBV6-2 or TRBV6-3 and J usage is TRBJ1-5; D is ambiguous. V gave up 0 bases and J gave up 4 bases, with 7 bases separating them. This CDR3 is built from 14 residues. In germline, CDR1 is MNHEY, CDR2 SVGEGT. The CDR3 reads CASSYSNGNQPQHF. CDR3 sequence (DNA): TGTGCCAGCAGTTACTCGAACGGTAATCAGCCCCAGCATTTT.

This CDR3 reads CASSLGYKAGGSGNTIYF. The DNA for the CDR3 is TGTGCCAGCAGCTTAGGATACAAGGCAGGGGGCTCTGGAAACACCATATATTTT. The genes are TRBV7-6 and TRBJ1-3; 7 bases align to TRBD1. The CDR3 runs to 18 residues. V gave up 1 base and J gave up 0 bases; unmatched junction bases: 9. CDR1 is SGHVS and CDR2 is FNYEAQ in the germline V gene.

The genes are TRBV6-5 and TRBJ1-2; D is unclear. Per germline, CDR1 MNHEY and CDR2 SVGAGI. V lost 7 bases to trimming and J lost 4 bases, with 7 bases between them. CDR3 size: 11 residues. CDR3 sequence: CASTVAYGYTF. CDR3 in DNA: TGTGCCAGCACAGTCGCCTATGGCTACACCTTC.

The genes are TRBV5-1 and TRBJ1-4; D gene ambiguous. V was cut by 10 bases and J by 4 bases, with 20 bases left in between. CDR3 length: 15 residues. Germline V gene data show CDR1 as SGHRS and CDR2 as YFSETQ. CDR3 DNA: TGCGCCTCAGCGGACCCTGAGGCTGGTAATGAAAAACTGTTTTTT. This translates into CASADPEAGNEKLFF.

The CDR3 loop is CASSPLSVQGRTYEQYF. The CDR3, as DNA: TGTGCCAGCTCACCACTCTCAGTTCAGGGAAGGACCTACGAGCAGTACTTC. The chain links TRBV18 to TRBJ2-7, with D possibly matching TRBD1 (5 bases). V shed 1 base and J shed 2 bases, with 18 bases lying between them. The CDR3 has 17 amino acids. Germline CDR1 KGHSH, CDR2 LQKENI.

This clone has only a few counts. The chain has TRBV27 and TRBJ1-1; a possible D gene is TRBD1 (6 bases). This CDR3 contains 15 residues. V lost 8 bases to trimming and J lost 2 bases, with 18 bases between them. Germline loops: CDR1 MNHEY, CDR2 SMNVEV (reference sequence). The CDR3: CASGYPGQPNTEAFF. The CDR3 DNA sequence: TGTGCCAGCGGATATCCGGGACAACCCAACACTGAAGCTTTCTTT.

This sequence joins TRBV5-1 and TRBJ2-5; D perhaps matches TRBD1 (6 bases). The CDR3 covers 18 residues. Germline CDR1 is SGHRS and CDR2 is YFSETQ. Trimming pared 0 bases from V and 4 bases from J, leaving 22 bases between. The CDR3 reads CASSLGVGGGKRRETQYF. DNA of the CDR3: TGCGCCAGCAGCTTGGGGGTTGGGGGCGGAAAAAGAAGAGAGACCCAGTACTTC.

The J gene is TRBJ2-7, the V gene TRBV5-1; possible D gene TRBD1, 5 bases. Germline V gene sequence: CDR1 SGHRS, CDR2 YFSETQ. The germline V and J ends were trimmed by 2 bases and 2 bases, with 11 bases remaining between them. CDR3 length equals 14 residues. CDR3 residues: CASSFKGPPYEQYF. The CDR3, as DNA: TGCGCCAGCAGCTTTAAGGGGCCCCCCTACGAGCAGTACTTC.

This clone was found once. V is TRBV7-9 and J is TRBJ1-2, with TRBD1 identical over 9 bases. Germline values: CDR1 SEHNR, CDR2 FQNEAQ (reference sequence). The CDR3 sequence is 17 residues long. With 5 bases clipped from V and 4 bases from J, the junction kept 14 bases outside the gene matches. DNA of the CDR3: TGTGCCAGCAGCAATTTCGAAACCGGGACAGGGAGCTATGGCTACACCTTC. Protein sequence: CASSNFETGTGSYGYTF.

This clone is a singleton in its sample. The rearrangement links TRBV5-1 to TRBJ1-1, with TRBD1 identical over 7 bases. CDR1 is SGHRS, CDR2 YFSETQ, per germline. CDR3 length: 15 residues. Trimming cost V 2 bases and J 2 bases; bases outside gene matches: 6. The CDR3 bases are TGCGCCAGCAGCTTCTACGGGACAGCTAACACTGAAGCTTTCTTT. Its translation is CASSFYGTANTEAFF.

This clone has only one observation. The genes are TRBV6-5 and TRBJ2-7, with D tentatively TRBD1 (7 bases). V shed 6 bases and J shed 7 bases, with 22 bases lying between them. Germline V gene lookup returns CDR1 MNHEY and CDR2 SVGAGI. The CDR3 runs to 15 residues. In DNA, the CDR3 is TGTGCCAGCAGCGCTCGACAGGGACGGGCGGGGGAGCAGTACTTC. It is translated as CASSARQGRAGEQYF.

The chain combines TRBV18 with TRBJ1-1, with D hard to call. This CDR3 has 14 residues. Per germline, CDR1 KGHSH and CDR2 LQKENI. The ends were cut back, 2 bases at V and 7 bases at J, with 14 bases in the middle. CDR3 protein: CASSPELVYSEAFF. The DNA of the CDR3 is TGTGCCAGCTCACCAGAGCTGGTGTACAGTGAAGCTTTCTTT. The complete variable domain, with remaining parts taken from reference TRBV18 and TRBJ1-1, reads NAGVMQNPRHLVRRRGQEARLRCSPMKGHSHVYWYRQLPEEGLKFMVYLQKENIIDESGMPKERFSAEFPKEGPSILRIQQVVRGDSAAYFCASSPELVYSEAFFGQGTRLTVV.

J is TRBJ2-7 and V is TRBV6-2 or TRBV6-3; 10 positions agree with TRBD2. The junction had 2 bases not matched to a gene; V was cut back by 3 bases and J by 0 bases. The CDR3 sequence is 15 residues long. Germline V CDR1 and CDR2: MNHEY, SVGEGT. CDR3 in DNA: TGTGCCAGCAGTTATAGCGGGGGGCACTCCTACGAGCAGTACTTC. It codes for CASSYSGGHSYEQYF.

This clone came up once. This chain connects TRBV19 to TRBJ1-2; D may be TRBD1 (5 bases). The length of the CDR3 is 17 residues. CDR1 is LNHDA and CDR2 is SQIVND in the germline V gene (reference sequence). Trimming removed 5 bases from V and 6 bases from J, with 25 bases in between. CDR3 coding DNA: TGTGCCAGTAGTCTTATACAGGCCCCAGCAGCTACCAATGGCTACACCTTC. Residues: CASSLIQAPAATNGYTF.

The chain has TRBV5-1 and TRBJ1-2, with 10 bases lining up with TRBD1. The CDR3 runs to 20 residues. CDR1 is SGHRS, CDR2 YFSETQ, per germline. Trimming cost V 0 bases and J 7 bases; bases outside gene matches: 21. CDR3 sequence: CASSLARTRPDGTGVTGYTF. DNA of the CDR3: TGCGCCAGCAGCTTGGCCCGCACTCGCCCGGACGGGACAGGGGTGACTGGCTACACCTTC.